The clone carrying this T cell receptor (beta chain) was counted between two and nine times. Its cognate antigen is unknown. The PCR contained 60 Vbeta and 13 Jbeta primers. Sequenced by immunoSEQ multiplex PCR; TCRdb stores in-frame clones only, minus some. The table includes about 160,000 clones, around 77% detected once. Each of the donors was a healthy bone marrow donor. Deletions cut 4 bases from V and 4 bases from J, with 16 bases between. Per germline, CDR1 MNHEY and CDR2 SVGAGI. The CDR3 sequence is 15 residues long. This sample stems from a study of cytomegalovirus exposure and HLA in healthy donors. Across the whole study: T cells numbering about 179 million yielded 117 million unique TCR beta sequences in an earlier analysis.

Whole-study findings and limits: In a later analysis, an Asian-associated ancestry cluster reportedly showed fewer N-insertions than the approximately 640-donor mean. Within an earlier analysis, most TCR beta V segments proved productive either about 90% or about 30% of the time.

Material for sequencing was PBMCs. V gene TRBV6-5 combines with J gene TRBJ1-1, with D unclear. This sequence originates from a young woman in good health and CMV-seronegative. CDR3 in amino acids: CASSSFRGVRTEAFF. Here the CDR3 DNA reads TGTGCCAGCAGTTCCTTCCGCGGGGTACGCACTGAAGCTTTCTTT.